The present TCR beta chain was sequenced within a study of blood T cell repertoires in COVID-19. Across the whole study: Samples of COVID-19 (acute and convalescent) were obtained from the United States, Italy and Spain. Sources were T cells, B-cell-depleted T cells, or PBMCs; the material itself was cDNA or gDNA.

Trimming left V 6 bases short and J 0 bases short, with 9 bases between. The germline V gene encodes CDR1 SGHTA and CDR2 FQGNSA. CDR3 length: 13 residues. The method was immunoSEQ multiplex PCR; TCRdb's version includes in-frame clones alone and lacks a portion of them. This sample has about 63,000 clones, with 70% to 90% found just once. This clone was counted a few times. The clonotype was recovered from a woman over 75 with acute or convalescent COVID-19. Input material: peripheral blood. This rearrangement joins TRBV7-2 to TRBJ2-7; D perhaps matches TRBD2 (5 bases). Written as DNA, the CDR3 is TGTGCCAGCAGTTCAGCGGTCTCCTACGAGCAGTACTTC. This gives the protein CASSSAVSYEQYF.